This T cell receptor beta chain was identified in a study of naive CD8 T cells in extremely preterm neonates. The data were produced by immunoSEQ multiplex PCR, yet TCRdb's version contains in-frame clones alone and is incomplete. In the table there are about 5,000 clones, about 97% of which are singletons. Trimming took off 3 bases at V and 0 bases at J, with 18 bases between the two ends. CDR1 SGHVS and CDR2 FQNEAQ come from the germline V gene. This CDR3 has 18 amino acids. Details on this clone: Its cognate antigen is unknown.

Sorting kept Annexin V-negative CD3+CD8+CD45RA+CCR7+ naive T cells. Broader study findings: iChao1 richness was lowest in preterm neonates, significantly versus all ages. Relative to older groups, preterm infants had shorter, less trimmed CDR3s with fewer N additions.

The source material was naive CD8+ T cells from blood. The V and J genes are TRBV7-8 and TRBJ1-3; D gene ambiguous. This TCR was sampled from a human donor in good health. The CDR3 sequence is CASSFKVSEENSGNTIYF. CDR3 DNA: TGTGCCAGCAGCTTTAAGGTGTCGGAGGAGAACTCTGGAAACACCATATATTTT. Combining the CDR3 with reference TRBV7-8 and TRBJ1-3 gives the whole variable domain GAGVSQSPRYKVAKRGQDVALRCDPISGHVSLFWYQQALGQGPEFLTYFQNEAQLDKSGLPSDRFFAERPEGSVSTLKIQRTQQEDSAVYLCASSFKVSEENSGNTIYFGEGSWLTVV.